The 10 T cell receptor beta chains below were found in one sample sequenced in a study of T-cell reconstitution after alpha-beta-depleted transplantation in children. TCRbeta library construction was performed incorporating unique molecular identifiers. TCRdb re-called the PCR reads with MiXCR, one entry per CDR3 protein. This table holds about 830,000 distinct CDR3 sequences, less than 20% found once. The sequencing used PBMCs, mostly from graft donor cells, collected 360 days after TCRalphabeta/CD19-depleted stem cell transplant. All receptors derive from a male patient younger than 18 who had a stem cell transplant for acute lymphoblastic leukemia, so the T cells may come from the graft donor.

The chain recombines TRBV6-1 with TRBJ1-4; D not certain. The V end lost 1 base, the J end lost 7 bases, and 10 bases lay between the germline ends. Germline V gene data show CDR1 as MNHNS and CDR2 as SASEGT. CDR3 size: 14 residues. The CDR3 here is CASSEVYRIEKLFF. CDR3 DNA sequence: TGTGCCAGCAGTGAAGTGTACCGGATTGAAAAACTGTTTTTT.

This clonotype appeared many times. The genes are TRBV12-3 or TRBV12-4 and TRBJ1-6, with D perhaps matching TRBD1 (5 bases). This CDR3 region has 13 residues. Trimming cost V 6 bases and J 7 bases, with 10 bases left between them. CDR3 sequence (DNA): TGTGCCAGCAGATCACAGGACAATTCACCCCTCCACTTT. It yields the protein CASRSQDNSPLHF.

In its sample, this clonotype was seen a few times. V usage is TRBV9 and J usage is TRBJ2-7, with a possible D match to TRBD1 (6 bases). V lost 3 bases and J 5 bases, leaving 15 bases between the germline ends. CDR1 is SGDLS, CDR2 YYNGEE, per germline. The CDR3 contains 14 residues. The chain's CDR3 is CASSGWDTLDEQYF. The CDR3 coding sequence is TGTGCCAGCAGCGGGTGGGACACCCTCGACGAGCAGTACTTC. Using reference TRBV9 and TRBJ2-7 for the parts outside the CDR3, the full variable domain is DSGVTQTPKHLITATGQRVTLRCSPRSGDLSVYWYQQSLDQGLQFLIQYYNGEERAKGNILERFSAQQFPDLHSELNLSSLELGDSALYFCASSGWDTLDEQYFGPGTRLTVT.

This chain uses TRBV12-3 or TRBV12-4 with TRBJ2-1; D remains unclear. V lost 5 bases and J 5 bases, leaving 7 bases between the germline ends. The CDR3 totals 12 residues. CDR3 nucleotide sequence: TGTGCCAGCAGTCCCCCCAACAATGAGCAGTTCTTC. Amino acids: CASSPPNNEQFF.

The rearrangement links TRBV2 to TRBJ1-6; 10 bases match TRBD1. Germline CDR1 SNHLY, CDR2 FYNNEI. V shed 5 bases and J 4 bases; nucleotides not matched to a gene: 2. The CDR3 spans 15 residues. CDR3 in DNA: TGTGCCAGCAGTTGGGACAGGGGTTATAATTCACCCCTCCACTTT. Protein: CASSWDRGYNSPLHF.

The table lists this clonotype with many counts. The V gene is TRBV12-3 or TRBV12-4, the J gene TRBJ2-5; perhaps TRBD2 as D (6 bases). The CDR3 is 14 residues long. Trimming shortened V by 6 bases and J by 4 bases, and 15 bases separated the two germline ends. In nucleotides, the CDR3 is TGTGCCAGCAGCCGCACAAGGAGGGGAGAGACCCAGTACTTC. As protein: CASSRTRRGETQYF.

Comments on this clonotype: A single base separates this from a much larger clone, so it may be a read error. The chain recombines TRBV7-8 with TRBJ2-2; D is perhaps TRBD2 (5 bases). CDR1 is SGHVS, CDR2 FQNEAQ, per germline. The CDR3 spans 13 residues. For the CDR3, the DNA is TGTGCCAGCAAAGCGGTGAACACCGAGGAGCTGTTTTTT. It is translated as CASKAVNTEELFF.

This clonotype has only a few counts. This sequence joins TRBV19 and TRBJ1-4; TRBD1 is a possible D gene (5 bases). Trimming stripped 7 bases from V and 7 bases from J, with 19 bases between. This CDR3 has 15 residues. Germline-derived CDR1 and CDR2 are LNHDA and SQIVND (reference sequence). The CDR3 DNA sequence: TGTGCCAGTATCGATCGTTGGGGCCGGAGTGAAAAACTGTTTTTT. This translates into CASIDRWGRSEKLFF.

V usage is TRBV2 and J usage is TRBJ2-7; tentatively, D is TRBD1 (6 bases). Per germline, CDR1 SNHLY and CDR2 FYNNEI. This CDR3 comprises 12 residues. Trimming pared 4 bases from V and 7 bases from J, leaving 11 bases between. The CDR3 sequence is CASSVQGLEQYF. The CDR3 DNA reads TGTGCCAGCAGTGTACAGGGTCTGGAGCAGTACTTC.

This sequence joins TRBV20-1 and TRBJ2-7; 7 bases align to TRBD1. CDR3 length equals 13 residues. The germline CDR1 and CDR2 sequences are DFQATT and SNEGSKA (reference sequence). With V trimmed by 5 bases and J by 2 bases, 6 bases remained unmatched. CDR3 loop: CSAQSGGAYEQYF. CDR3 nucleotides: TGCAGTGCTCAATCAGGGGGAGCCTACGAGCAGTACTTC.